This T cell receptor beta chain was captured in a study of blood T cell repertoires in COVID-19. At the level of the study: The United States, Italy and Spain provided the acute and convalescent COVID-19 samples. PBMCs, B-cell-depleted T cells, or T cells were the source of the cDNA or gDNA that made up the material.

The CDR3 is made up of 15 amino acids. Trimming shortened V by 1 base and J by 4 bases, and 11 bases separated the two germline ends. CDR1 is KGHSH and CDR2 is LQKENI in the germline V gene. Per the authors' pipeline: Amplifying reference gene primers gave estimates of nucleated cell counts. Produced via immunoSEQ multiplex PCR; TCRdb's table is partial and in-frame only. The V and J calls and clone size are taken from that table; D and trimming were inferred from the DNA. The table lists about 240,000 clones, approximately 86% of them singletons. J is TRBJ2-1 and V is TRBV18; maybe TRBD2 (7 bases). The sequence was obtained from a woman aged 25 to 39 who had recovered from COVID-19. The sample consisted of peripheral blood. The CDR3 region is CASSPQGGVYNEQFF. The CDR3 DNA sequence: TGTGCCAGCTCACCACAAGGGGGGGTGTACAATGAGCAGTTCTTC. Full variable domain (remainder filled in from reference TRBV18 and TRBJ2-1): NAGVMQNPRHLVRRRGQEARLRCSPMKGHSHVYWYRQLPEEGLKFMVYLQKENIIDESGMPKERFSAEFPKEGPSILRIQQVVRGDSAAYFCASSPQGGVYNEQFFGPGTRLTVL.